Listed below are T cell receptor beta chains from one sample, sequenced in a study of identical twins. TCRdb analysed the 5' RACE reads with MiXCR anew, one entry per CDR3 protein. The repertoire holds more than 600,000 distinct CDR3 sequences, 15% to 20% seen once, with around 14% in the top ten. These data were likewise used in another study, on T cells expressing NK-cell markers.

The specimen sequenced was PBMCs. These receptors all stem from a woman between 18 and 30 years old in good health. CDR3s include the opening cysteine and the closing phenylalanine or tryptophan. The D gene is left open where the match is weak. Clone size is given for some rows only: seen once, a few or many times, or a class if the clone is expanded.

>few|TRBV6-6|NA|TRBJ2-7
TGTGCCAGCAGTCAGTTTATCGCCTACGAGCAGTACTTC
CASSQFIAYEQYF
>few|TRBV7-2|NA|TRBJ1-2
TGTGCCAGCAGCTTAAGGGGCTGGGGCTACACCTTC
CASSLRGWGYTF
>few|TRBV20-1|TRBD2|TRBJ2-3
TGCAGTGCTAGAGGCAGGACTAGCGGTAGCACAGATACGCAGTATTTT
CSARGRTSGSTDTQYF
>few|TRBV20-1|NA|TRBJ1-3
TGCAGTGCTAGTTCCAGGGGCTCTGGAAACACCATATATTTT
CSASSRGSGNTIYF
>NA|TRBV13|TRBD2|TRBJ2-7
TGTGCCAGCAGCTCCGGGACTAGCGGCTTGGGGCAGTACTTC
CASSSGTSGLGQYF
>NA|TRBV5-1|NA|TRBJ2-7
TGCGCCAGCAGCTTACAACCCGGGACAAGCTCCTACGAGCAGTACTTC
CASSLQPGTSSYEQYF
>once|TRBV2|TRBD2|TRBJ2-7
TGTGCCAGCAGTCTGGGACTAGCCTTATACGAGCAGTACTTC
CASSLGLALYEQYF
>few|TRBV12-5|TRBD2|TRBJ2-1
TGTGCTAGTGGTACTAGCGGGAAGAGTGATGAGCAGTTCTTC
CASGTSGKSDEQFF
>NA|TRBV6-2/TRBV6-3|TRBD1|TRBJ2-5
TGTGCCAGCAGTTCTCCAGGGGGCCACCAAGAGACCCAGTACTTC
CASSSPGGHQETQYF
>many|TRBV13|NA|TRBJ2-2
TGTGCCAGCAGCCCGGGGGAAGTCATGAACACCGGGGAGCTGTTTTTT
CASSPGEVMNTGELFF
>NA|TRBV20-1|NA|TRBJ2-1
TGCAGTGCTAGCGACAACAATGAGCAGTTCTTC
CSASDNNEQFF
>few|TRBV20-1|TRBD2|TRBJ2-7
TGCAGTGCTAGTTATTCGGGAGGTCGGTCCTACGAGCAGTACTTC
CSASYSGGRSYEQYF
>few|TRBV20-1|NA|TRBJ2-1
TGCAGTGCTCTTACCGCCAGCTCCTACAATGAGCAGTTCTTC
CSALTASSYNEQFF
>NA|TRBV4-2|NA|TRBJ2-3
TGTGCCAGCAGCCAAGAGCCCCGGTGGGCCACAGATACGCAGTATTTT
CASSQEPRWATDTQYF
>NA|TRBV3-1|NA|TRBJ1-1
TGTGCCAGCAGCCCCTCGGACAGGAACACTGAAGCTTTCTTT
CASSPSDRNTEAFF
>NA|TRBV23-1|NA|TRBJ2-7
TGCGCCAGCAGTCAACCCCCTAGCTGCGAGCAGTACTTC
CASSQPPSCEQYF
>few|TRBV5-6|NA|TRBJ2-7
TGTGCCAGCAGCTTGATCTCTGGTGCATACGAGCAGTACTTC
CASSLISGAYEQYF
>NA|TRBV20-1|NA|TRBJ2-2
TGCAGTGCAACCGGGGGCGGGGCCGGGGAGCTGTTTTTT
CSATGGGAGELFF
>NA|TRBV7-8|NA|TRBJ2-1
TGTGCCAGCAGCCACCCCTCCGGTGAGCAGTTCTTC
CASSHPSGEQFF
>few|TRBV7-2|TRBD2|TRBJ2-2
TGTGCCAGCAGACTAGCGGGGCCGAACACCGGGGAGCTGTTTTTT
CASRLAGPNTGELFF
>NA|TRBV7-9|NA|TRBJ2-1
TGTGCCAGCAGCTTAATGTCGCCTAGGGGAAATGAGCAGTTCTTC
CASSLMSPRGNEQFF
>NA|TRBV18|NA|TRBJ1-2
TGTGCCAGCTCACCACCGACGGGGCCGGACTATGGCTACACCTTC
CASSPPTGPDYGYTF
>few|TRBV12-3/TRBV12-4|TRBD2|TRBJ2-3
TGTGCCAGCAGGCTAGCGGGAGTCTCAGATACGCAGTATTTT
CASRLAGVSDTQYF
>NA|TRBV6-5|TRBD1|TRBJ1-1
TGTGCCAGCAGTTCCGACAGGGCGAGGAACACTGAAGCTTTCTTT
CASSSDRARNTEAFF
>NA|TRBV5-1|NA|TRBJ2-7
TGCGCCAGCAGCTACGGGACCCCGACCTACGAGCAGTACTTC
CASSYGTPTYEQYF
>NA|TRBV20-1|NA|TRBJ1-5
TGCAGTGCTAGTCTGGGATTTAGCAATCAGCCCCAGCATTTT
CSASLGFSNQPQHF
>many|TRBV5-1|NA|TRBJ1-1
TGCGCCAGCAGCTTGGGTTATGAAGCTTTCTTT
CASSLGYEAFF
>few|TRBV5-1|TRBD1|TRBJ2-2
TGCGCCAGCAGCGGGGACAGGTTTCCTACCGGGGAGCTGTTTTTT
CASSGDRFPTGELFF
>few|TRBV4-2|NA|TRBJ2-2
TGTGCCAGCAGCCAAGATTTAGGGAGGAACACCGGGGAGCTGTTTTTT
CASSQDLGRNTGELFF
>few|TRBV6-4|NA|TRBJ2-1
TGTGCCAGCAGTGACTCAAACGCTCGCGACTGGTTCTTC
CASSDSNARDWFF
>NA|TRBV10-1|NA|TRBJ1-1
TGCGCCAGCAGTGAGTCGAACAGGAGGGGATGGACTGAAGCTTTCTTT
CASSESNRRGWTEAFF
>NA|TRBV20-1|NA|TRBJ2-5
TGCAGTGCTCCTCCCGGGACGTCCCTCGAGGAGACCCAGTACTTC
CSAPPGTSLEETQYF